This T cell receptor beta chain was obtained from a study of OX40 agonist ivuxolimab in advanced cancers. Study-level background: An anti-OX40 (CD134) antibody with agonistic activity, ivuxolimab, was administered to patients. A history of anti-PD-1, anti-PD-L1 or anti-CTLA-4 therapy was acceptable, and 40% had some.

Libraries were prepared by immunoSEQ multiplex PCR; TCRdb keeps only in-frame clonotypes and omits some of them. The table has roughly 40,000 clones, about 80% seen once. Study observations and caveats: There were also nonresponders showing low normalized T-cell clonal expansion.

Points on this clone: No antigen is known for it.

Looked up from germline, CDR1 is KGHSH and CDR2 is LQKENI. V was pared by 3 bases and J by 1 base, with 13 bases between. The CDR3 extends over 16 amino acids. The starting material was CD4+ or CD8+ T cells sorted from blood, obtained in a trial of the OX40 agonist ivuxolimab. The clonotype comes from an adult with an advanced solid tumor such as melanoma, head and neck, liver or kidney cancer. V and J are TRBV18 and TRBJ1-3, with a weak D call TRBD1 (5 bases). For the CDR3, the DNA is TGTGCCAGCTCACCGCGGGACGTAAAGTCTGGAAACACCATATATTTT. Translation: CASSPRDVKSGNTIYF. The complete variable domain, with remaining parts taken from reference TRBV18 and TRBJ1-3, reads NAGVMQNPRHLVRRRGQEARLRCSPMKGHSHVYWYRQLPEEGLKFMVYLQKENIIDESGMPKERFSAEFPKEGPSILRIQQVVRGDSAAYFCASSPRDVKSGNTIYFGEGSWLTVV.